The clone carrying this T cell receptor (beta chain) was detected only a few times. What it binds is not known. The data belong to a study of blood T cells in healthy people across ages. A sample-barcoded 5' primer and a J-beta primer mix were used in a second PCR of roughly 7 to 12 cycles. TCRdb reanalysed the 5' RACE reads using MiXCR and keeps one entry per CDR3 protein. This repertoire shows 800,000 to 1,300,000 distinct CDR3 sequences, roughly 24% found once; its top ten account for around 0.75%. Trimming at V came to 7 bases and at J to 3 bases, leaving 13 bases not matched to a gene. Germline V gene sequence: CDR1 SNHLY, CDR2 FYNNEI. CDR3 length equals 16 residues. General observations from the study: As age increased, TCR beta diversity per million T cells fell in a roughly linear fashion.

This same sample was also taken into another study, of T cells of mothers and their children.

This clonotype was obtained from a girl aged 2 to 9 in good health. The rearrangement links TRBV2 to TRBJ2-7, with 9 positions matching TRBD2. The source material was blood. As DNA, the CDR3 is TGTGCCAGCACTAGCGGGACCAGAGGACTAATCTACGAGCAGTACTTC. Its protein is CASTSGTRGLIYEQYF.